The rows below give T cell receptor beta chains drawn from one sample of a study of OX40 agonist ivuxolimab in advanced cancers. Data came from immunoSEQ multiplex PCR; TCRdb stores just in-frame clones and leaves some out. The sample records around 60,000 clones, 88% being singletons. This material consisted of CD4+ or CD8+ T cells sorted from blood, taken in a trial of the OX40 agonist ivuxolimab. The receptors here all came from an adult with an advanced solid tumor such as melanoma, head and neck, liver or kidney cancer. Both conserved end residues are part of each CDR3. D genes are given only for firm matches. Only part of the rows carry a size: once, few, many, or a class if the clone is expanded.

cdr3_aa cdr3_nt j_call d_call clone_size v_call
CASTPGQGSYNEQFF TGTGCCAGCACCCCCGGACAGGGAAGTTACAATGAGCAGTTCTTC TRBJ2-1 TRBD1 once TRBV6-6
CASKGDRNTGELFF TGTGCCAGCAAGGGGGATCGGAACACCGGGGAGCTGTTTTTT TRBJ2-2 - - TRBV7-3
CASSRTSGASGSVEQYF TGCGCCAGCAGCCGGACTAGCGGGGCTAGCGGGAGCGTCGAGCAGTACTTC TRBJ2-7 TRBD2 - TRBV5-1
CASSPPGQGNTGELFF TGTGCCAGCTCACCACCAGGTCAGGGGAACACCGGGGAGCTGTTTTTT TRBJ2-2 - - TRBV18
CASSLAGDGNTIYF TGTGCCAGCAGTTTAGCAGGGGACGGAAACACCATATATTTT TRBJ1-3 - few TRBV28
CASSQLGGSSYEQYF TGTGCCAGCTCACAGCTGGGCGGGAGTTCGTACGAGCAGTACTTC TRBJ2-7 TRBD2 - TRBV18
CASSLGIATEAFF TGTGCCAGCAGTTTAGGGATAGCAACTGAAGCTTTCTTT TRBJ1-1 - once TRBV6-5
CASSLGGSTDTQYF TGTGCCAGCAGCTTGGGGGGAAGCACAGATACGCAGTATTTT TRBJ2-3 - once TRBV11-3
CASTRTAWVNEQFF TGTGCCAGTACCAGGACAGCTTGGGTGAATGAGCAGTTCTTC TRBJ2-1 - - TRBV19
CASIGSRGRIQETQYF TGTGCCAGCATCGGGTCTAGGGGACGGATCCAAGAGACCCAGTACTTC TRBJ2-5 - - TRBV2
CASSVGVFGGTSGYTF TGTGCCAGCAGCGTAGGGGTTTTCGGGGGGACGAGTGGCTACACCTTC TRBJ1-2 - - TRBV9
CASREDTAYLYEQYF TGTGCCAGCAGGGAGGATACGGCTTACTTGTACGAGCAGTACTTC TRBJ2-7 - - TRBV28
CASNHRGRTEAFF TGTGCCAGCAATCACAGGGGGAGGACTGAAGCTTTCTTT TRBJ1-1 TRBD1 - TRBV6-5
CASSISGQPLLGGYTF TGTGCCAGTAGTATCTCGGGACAGCCGCTCTTGGGAGGCTACACCTTC TRBJ1-2 TRBD1 - TRBV19
CASSLGTGGALETQYF TGCGCCAGCAGCTTGGGAACAGGGGGCGCATTAGAGACCCAGTACTTC TRBJ2-5 TRBD1 - TRBV5-1
CASSVDSGSEAFF TGTGCCAGCAGCGTAGACTCAGGGTCTGAAGCTTTCTTT TRBJ1-1 - - TRBV9
CACAAGGEQYF TGTGCCTGTGCCGCGGGCGGCGAGCAGTACTTC TRBJ2-7 - - TRBV28
CASSFSGEPGNTIYF TGCGCCAGCAGCTTTTCAGGGGAGCCTGGAAACACCATATATTTT TRBJ1-3 - - TRBV5-1
CASSLQGGTDTQYF TGTGCCAGCAGCCTACAGGGGGGCACAGATACGCAGTATTTT TRBJ2-3 TRBD1 - TRBV2
CASSLIPNAGTGQETQYF TGTGCCAGCAGTTTAATTCCCAATGCCGGAACAGGACAAGAGACCCAGTACTTC TRBJ2-5 - - TRBV27
CATSRESGDVTYEQYF TGTGCCACCAGCAGAGAAAGCGGGGACGTCACCTACGAGCAGTACTTC TRBJ2-7 TRBD2 - TRBV15
CASSFQGGTEAFF TGTGCCAGCAGCTTCCAGGGGGGCACTGAAGCTTTCTTT TRBJ1-1 TRBD1 - TRBV5-5
CASSLEGGKEKLFF TGCGCCAGCAGCTTGGAAGGGGGGAAGGAAAAACTGTTTTTT TRBJ1-4 - - TRBV5-1
CASSLGDRNYGYTF TGCGCCAGCAGCTTGGGGGACAGGAACTATGGCTACACCTTC TRBJ1-2 TRBD1 - TRBV5-1
CASSPRVPGAEAFF TGTGCCAGCAGTCCAAGGGTCCCGGGCGCTGAAGCTTTCTTT TRBJ1-1 - - TRBV2
CASSEVGASKHF TGTGCCAGCAGTGAAGTAGGGGCAAGTAAGCATTTT TRBJ1-5 - - TRBV6-1
CASSIRTSGETQYF TGTGCCAGTAGTATCCGGACATCCGGGGAGACCCAGTACTTC TRBJ2-5 - once TRBV19
CASSAYDDRGSSPLHF TGTGCCAGCAGCGCGTATGATGACAGGGGGAGTTCACCCCTCCACTTT TRBJ1-6 TRBD1 - TRBV9
CASSSPNTGTVRYGYTF TGTGCCAGCAGTTCCCCAAACACCGGGACAGTACGCTATGGCTACACCTTC TRBJ1-2 TRBD1 - TRBV28
CASSITYEQYF TGTGCCAGCAGTATCACCTACGAGCAGTACTTC TRBJ2-7 - - TRBV6-1
CATSRGRGTEAFF TGTGCCACTTCCAGGGGGCGCGGCACTGAAGCTTTCTTT TRBJ1-1 TRBD1 - TRBV6-1
CAISATGTSTNEKLFF TGTGCCATCAGTGCGACCGGGACATCAACTAATGAAAAACTGTTTTTT TRBJ1-4 - - TRBV10-3
CASSVAVRVGATQYF TGTGCCAGCTCAGTCGCAGTCAGGGTCGGGGCGACCCAGTACTTC TRBJ2-5 - once TRBV18
CASSQSRTDSPLHF TGTGCCAGCAGCCAGTCGAGGACGGATTCACCCCTCCACTTT TRBJ1-6 - - TRBV6-5
CASQIDATGTDTQYF TGTGCCTCCCAAATCGACGCCACGGGCACAGATACGCAGTATTTT TRBJ2-3 - - TRBV10-3
CSASGNTEAFF TGCAGCGCTTCAGGGAACACTGAAGCTTTCTTT TRBJ1-1 - - TRBV29-1
CASSLAGSNEQFF TGTGCCAGCAGCTTAGCTGGCAGCAATGAGCAGTTCTTC TRBJ2-1 - - TRBV7-9
CASRDRVQGDTQYF TGTGCCAGCAGGGACAGGGTGCAAGGCGATACGCAGTATTTT TRBJ2-3 TRBD1 - TRBV28
CASSGYGGTEAFF TGTGCCAGCAGCGGTTATGGGGGCACTGAAGCTTTCTTT TRBJ1-1 - - TRBV5-4
CASGTLSTDTQYF TGCGCCAGCGGGACATTAAGCACAGATACGCAGTATTTT TRBJ2-3 - - TRBV10-2
CASSSLTGEVYNEQFF TGCGCCAGCAGCTCCTTGACTGGGGAGGTCTACAATGAGCAGTTCTTC TRBJ2-1 - - TRBV5-1
CASSFVRLAGAGELFF TGTGCCAGCAGTTTTGTTCGGCTAGCGGGAGCCGGGGAGCTGTTTTTT TRBJ2-2 TRBD2 - TRBV27
CASSLGGRTYNEQFF TGTGCCAGCAGCTTAGGCGGGAGGACCTACAATGAGCAGTTCTTC TRBJ2-1 TRBD2 - TRBV11-2
CASSLTYEQYF TGTGCCAGCAGCTTGACTTACGAGCAGTACTTC TRBJ2-7 - - TRBV7-9
CASRGQAFNYGYTF TGTGCCAGCAGAGGACAGGCTTTTAACTATGGCTACACCTTC TRBJ1-2 TRBD1 - TRBV6-5
CASSLVSSGRARETQYF TGCGCCAGCAGCTTGGTTTCTAGCGGGAGGGCCCGAGAGACCCAGTACTTC TRBJ2-5 TRBD2 - TRBV5-1
CATSSAGTLTGELFF TGTGCCACCAGCAGCGCGGGCACGTTGACGGGGGAGCTGTTTTTT TRBJ2-2 - - TRBV15
CASSFSYNEKLFF TGTGCCAGCAGCTTCAGCTATAATGAAAAACTGTTTTTT TRBJ1-4 - - TRBV5-6